This T cell receptor beta chain appears in the sequencing data of a study of T cell responses to AZD1222 COVID-19 vaccine. Repertoires were generated with immunoSEQ multiplex PCR, while TCRdb's copy carries only in-frame clones and drops some. The sample lists over 110,000 clones; more than 85% were seen once. Study outcomes and limitations: Without day 14 samples, only post-peak T cell repertoires were studied. The donor cohort was predominantly white British with a female majority, and clonal diversity may have been underestimated. Spike-specific TCRs gained breadth and depth after people received two AZD1222 doses. Among vaccine-associated CD4 TCRs, coverage spanned spike, with dominance at 160-218 and 743-854.

Per germline, CDR1 MDHEN and CDR2 SYDVKM. J lost 7 bases, V lost 7 bases, and 14 bases had no gene match. This CDR3 contains 15 residues. As for this clone: What it binds is unknown.

This sequence joins TRBV28 and TRBJ1-2; 8 nucleotides match TRBD1. The source is an adult who had recovered from COVID-19. The specimen comprised peripheral blood, sampled after recovery from COVID-19. The CDR3 protein is CASTLYGDRLFGYTF. In nucleotides, the CDR3 is TGTGCCAGCACCCTTTATGGGGACAGGCTGTTTGGCTACACCTTC.